Sequencing of this T cell receptor (beta chain) was carried out in a study of response to subunit inactivated influenza vaccine. Per germline, CDR1 ENHRY and CDR2 SYGVKD. The CDR3 is made up of 13 amino acids. V lost 7 bases, J lost 3 bases, and 4 bases stayed unmatched. Study results and caveats: The authors suggested that few new T cells are recruited per seasonal influenza vaccination.

The table lists this clonotype with many counts. As yet, its antigen is unknown. TCRdb analysed the RT-PCR reads with MiXCR anew, one entry per CDR3 protein. The table lists about 520,000 distinct CDR3 sequences, around 7.7% of them singletons. The starting material was PBMCs from blood, obtained around 25 months after vaccination. The V call is TRBV10-3, the J call TRBJ1-1; 8 bases match TRBD1. This clonotype was obtained from a man between 50 and 75 years old who received an inactivated influenza vaccine. The CDR3 reads CAITKDRDTEAFF. CDR3 DNA: TGTGCCATCACCAAGGACAGGGACACTGAAGCTTTCTTT.